A selection of T cell receptor beta chains follows, all from one sample in a study of blood T cell repertoires in COVID-19. Assay used: immunoSEQ multiplex PCR; TCRdb lists only in-frame clones, some missing. The sample comprises some 30,000 clones, almost 85% of which are singletons, and 5% to 7.5% rests with the top ten. The sample taken for sequencing was peripheral blood. These receptors were obtained from a man in his sixties with active COVID-19. Both conserved end residues are part of each CDR3.

TRBV14,TRBJ2-1,CASSQDSYNEQFF
TRBV10-1,TRBJ2-7,CASSEFRGGLNYEQYF
TRBV27,TRBJ2-1,CASSRLADSYNEQFF
TRBV19,TRBJ2-1,CASSIVDSRSDNEQFF
TRBV11-2,TRBJ1-1,CASSSTGVGPGAFF
TRBV4-2,TRBJ2-1,CASSQEWEYAYNEQFF
TRBV5-4,TRBJ2-2,CASSPGQGGAGELFF
TRBV7-6,TRBJ2-3,CASSRGTPPADTQYF
TRBV29-1,TRBJ1-5,CSVARGSGNQPQHF
TRBV10-3,TRBJ2-5,CAISEGQEQETQYF
TRBV5-4,TRBJ2-3,CASRLAGGQWDTQYF
TRBV12-5,TRBJ2-1,CASGLAPNSNEQFF
TRBV9,TRBJ2-3,CASSVLEGGPSDTQYF
TRBV6-1,TRBJ1-5,CASSEALAGQPQHF
TRBV14,TRBJ2-7,CASSHSSGSYEQYF
TRBV27,TRBJ2-3,CASSLKRTSIDTQYF
TRBV6-5,TRBJ2-3,CASSPGTLTDTQYF
TRBV6-1,TRBJ2-5,CASSEALSGGQETQYF
TRBV29-1,TRBJ2-1,CSVSRTRDNEQFF
TRBV11-2,TRBJ2-3,CASSRGQGFTDTQYF
TRBV12-5,TRBJ2-5,CASGFGGRTETQYF
TRBV28,TRBJ2-5,CANSGRAGSKTQYF
TRBV19,TRBJ1-5,CAISQGNGNQPQHF
TRBV11-2,TRBJ1-5,CASSLGRSQPQHF
TRBV2,TRBJ2-5,CASTRLAGGRETQYF
TRBV14,TRBJ1-2,CASSQVTAYGYTF
TRBV28,TRBJ2-7,CASSSPGQSYEQYF
TRBV4-1,TRBJ2-2,CASSLAGVLGELFF
TRBV7-3,TRBJ2-7,CASRPSGARKEQYF
TRBV7-8,TRBJ1-3,CASSSKAYTGNTIYF
TRBV12-3/TRBV12-4,TRBJ2-3,CASTPLNTQYF
TRBV24-1,TRBJ1-5,CATQGADRGIRNQPQHF
TRBV5-1,TRBJ2-3,CASSPLEVFTQYF
TRBV27,TRBJ2-7,CASSLAKSSYEQYF
TRBV5-5,TRBJ1-4,CASSLGTIEKLFF
TRBV28,TRBJ2-7,CASTGTGRGGPEQYF
TRBV25-1,TRBJ2-3,CASRRGLAGSTDTQYF
TRBV29-1,TRBJ1-2,CSVEPGGTLNYGYTF
TRBV6-1,TRBJ2-7,CASSEGLLGTAPYEQYF
TRBV6-4,TRBJ1-1,CASSETGSTTEAFF